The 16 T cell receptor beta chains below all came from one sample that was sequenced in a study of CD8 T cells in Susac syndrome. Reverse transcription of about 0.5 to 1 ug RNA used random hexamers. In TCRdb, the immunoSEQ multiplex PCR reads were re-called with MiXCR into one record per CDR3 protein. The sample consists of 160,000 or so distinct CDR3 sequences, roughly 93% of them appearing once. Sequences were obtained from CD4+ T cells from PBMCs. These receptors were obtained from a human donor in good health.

The CDR3 nucleotides read TGTGCCAGCAGCGTACTCAGAGGGGCTGGCTACACCTTC. Translating it yields CASSVLRGAGYTF. The gene calls are TRBV9 and TRBJ1-2, with D possibly TRBD1 on 5 matching bases. The germline V gene has CDR1 SGDLS and CDR2 YYNGEE. This CDR3 region has 13 residues. The ends were cut back, 1 base at V and 7 bases at J, with 11 bases in the middle.

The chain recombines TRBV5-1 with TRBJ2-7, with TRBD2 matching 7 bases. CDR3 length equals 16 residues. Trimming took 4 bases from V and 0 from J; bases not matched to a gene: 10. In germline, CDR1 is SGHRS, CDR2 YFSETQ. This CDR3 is CASSRSMRGNSYEQYF. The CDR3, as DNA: TGCGCCAGCAGCCGGTCAATGCGGGGGAACTCCTACGAGCAGTACTTC.

The DNA for the CDR3 is TGTGCCACCAGTGATTACTATGGCGGGGAGCTGTTTTTT. Amino acids: CATSDYYGGELFF. The chain has TRBV24-1 and TRBJ2-2; no clear D gene. The CDR3 is made up of 13 amino acids. V lost 2 bases, J lost 7 bases, and 7 bases lay in between. Germline V gives CDR1 KGHDR, CDR2 SFDVKD.

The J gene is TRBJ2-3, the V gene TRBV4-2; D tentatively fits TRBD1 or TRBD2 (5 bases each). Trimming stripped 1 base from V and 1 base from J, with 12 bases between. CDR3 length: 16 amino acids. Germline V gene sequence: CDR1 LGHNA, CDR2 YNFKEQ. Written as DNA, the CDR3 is TGTGCCAGCAGCCAAGGGTACCAGGGACGCACAGATACGCAGTATTTT. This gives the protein CASSQGYQGRTDTQYF.

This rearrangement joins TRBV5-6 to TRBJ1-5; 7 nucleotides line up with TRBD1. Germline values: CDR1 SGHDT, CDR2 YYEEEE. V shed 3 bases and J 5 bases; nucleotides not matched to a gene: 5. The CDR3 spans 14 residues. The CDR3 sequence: CASSSPRGDQPQHF. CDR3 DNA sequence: TGTGCCAGCAGCTCCCCCAGGGGGGATCAGCCCCAGCATTTT.

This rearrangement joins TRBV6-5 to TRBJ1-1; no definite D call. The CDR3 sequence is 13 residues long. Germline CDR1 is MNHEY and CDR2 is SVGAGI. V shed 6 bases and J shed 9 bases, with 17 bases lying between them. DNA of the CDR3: TGTGCCAGCAGCCGGACCGATCAGGCGAAAGCTTTCTTT. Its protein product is CASSRTDQAKAFF.

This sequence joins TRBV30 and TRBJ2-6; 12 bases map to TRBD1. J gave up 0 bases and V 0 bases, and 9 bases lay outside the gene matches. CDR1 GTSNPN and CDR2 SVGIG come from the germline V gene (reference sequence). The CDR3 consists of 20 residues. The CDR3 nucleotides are TGTGCCTGGAGTGTACTGTGGGACAGGGGGCTCCCCTCTGGGGCCAACGTCCTGACTTTC. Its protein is CAWSVLWDRGLPSGANVLTF. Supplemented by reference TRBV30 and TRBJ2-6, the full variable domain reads SQTIHQWPATLVQPVGSPLSLECTVEGTSNPNLYWYRQAAGRGLQLLFYSVGIGQISSEVPQNLSASRPQDRQFILSSKKLLLSDSGFYLCAWSVLWDRGLPSGANVLTFGAGSRLTVL.

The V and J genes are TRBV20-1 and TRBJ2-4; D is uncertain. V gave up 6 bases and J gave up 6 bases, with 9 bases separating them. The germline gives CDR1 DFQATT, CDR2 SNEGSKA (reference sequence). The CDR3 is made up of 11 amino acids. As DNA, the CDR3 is TGCAGTGCCCGGGCCTCAAACATTCAGTACTTC. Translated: CSARASNIQYF.

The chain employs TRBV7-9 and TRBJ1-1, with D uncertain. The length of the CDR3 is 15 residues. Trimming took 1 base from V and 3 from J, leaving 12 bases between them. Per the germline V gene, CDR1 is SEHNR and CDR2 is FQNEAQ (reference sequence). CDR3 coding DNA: TGTGCCAGCAGCTTAGGATCCTTAGAGGACACTGAAGCTTTCTTT. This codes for CASSLGSLEDTEAFF. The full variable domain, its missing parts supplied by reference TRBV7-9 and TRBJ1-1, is DTGVSQNPRHKITKRGQNVTFRCDPISEHNRLYWYRQTLGQGPEFLTYFQNEAQLEKSRLLSDRFSAERPKGSFSTLEIQRTEQGDSAMYLCASSLGSLEDTEAFFGQGTRLTVV.

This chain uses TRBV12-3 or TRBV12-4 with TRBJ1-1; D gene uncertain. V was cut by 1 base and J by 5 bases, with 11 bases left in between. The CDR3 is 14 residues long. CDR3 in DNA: TGTGCCAGCAGTTTAGACGGAGAGATAACTGAAGCTTTCTTT. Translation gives CASSLDGEITEAFF.

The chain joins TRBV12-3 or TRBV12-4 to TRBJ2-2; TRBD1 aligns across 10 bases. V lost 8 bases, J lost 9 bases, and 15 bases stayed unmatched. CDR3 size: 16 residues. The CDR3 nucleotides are TGTGCCAGCTTTTCCGTTGGGACAGGGGCCGCGAGGGAGCTGTTTTTT. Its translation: CASFSVGTGAARELFF.

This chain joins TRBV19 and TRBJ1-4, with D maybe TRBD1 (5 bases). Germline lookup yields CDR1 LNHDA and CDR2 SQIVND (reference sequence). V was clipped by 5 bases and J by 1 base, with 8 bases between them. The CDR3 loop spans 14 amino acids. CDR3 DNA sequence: TGTGCCAGTAGTTACAGGCTAACTAATGAAAAACTGTTTTTT. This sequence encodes CASSYRLTNEKLFF.

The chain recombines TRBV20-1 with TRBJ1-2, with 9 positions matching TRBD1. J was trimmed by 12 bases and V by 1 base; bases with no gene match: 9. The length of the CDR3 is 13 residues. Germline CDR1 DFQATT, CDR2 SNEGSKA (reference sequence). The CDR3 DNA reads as TGCAGTGCTAGAGTCAGGACAGGGGTGGAAAACACCTTC. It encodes CSARVRTGVENTF.

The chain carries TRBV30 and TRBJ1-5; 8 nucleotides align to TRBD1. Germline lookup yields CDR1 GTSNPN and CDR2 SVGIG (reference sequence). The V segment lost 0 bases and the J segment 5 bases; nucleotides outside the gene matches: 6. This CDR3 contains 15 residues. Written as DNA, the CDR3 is TGTGCCTGGAGTGTACATCGGGGACAGGATCAGCCCCAGCATTTT. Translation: CAWSVHRGQDQPQHF.

The CDR3 DNA is TGTGCCAGCAGCTTAGACAGTGCTAACTATGGCTACACCTTC. Protein product: CASSLDSANYGYTF. The J gene is TRBJ1-2, the V gene TRBV7-2; unclear D gene. The CDR3 runs to 14 residues. Germline CDR1 and CDR2: SGHTA and FQGNSA. V lost 1 base, J lost 0 bases, and 6 bases lay in between.

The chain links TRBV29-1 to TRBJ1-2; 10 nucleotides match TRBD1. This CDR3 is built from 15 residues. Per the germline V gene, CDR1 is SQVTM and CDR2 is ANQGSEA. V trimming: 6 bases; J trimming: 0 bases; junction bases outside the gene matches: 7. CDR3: CSVGRDRGTNYGYTF. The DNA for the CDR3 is TGCAGCGTCGGCCGGGACAGGGGTACTAACTATGGCTACACCTTC.